These 22 T cell receptor beta chains came from one sample sequenced in a study of early T cells in non-severe SARS-CoV-2 infection. MiXCR, applied by TCRdb to the 5' RACE reads, yields one record per CDR3 protein. The sample has just under 90,000 distinct CDR3 sequences; roughly 14% are singletons. The sequencing sample was made of whole blood. The receptors here all came from an adult who was a healthcare worker with PCR-confirmed SARS-CoV-2 infection or an uninfected control (not recorded which).

This clonotype occurred a few times. The chain combines TRBV6-5 with TRBJ1-1; TRBD1 matches 9 bases. J was trimmed by 2 bases and V by 5 bases; bases with no gene match: 6. CDR1 and CDR2 from the germline V gene are MNHEY and SVGAGI. The length of the CDR3 is 15 residues. CDR3 sequence reads: CASSGGTGSNTEAFF. In nucleotides, the CDR3 is TGTGCCAGCAGTGGAGGGACAGGGAGCAACACTGAAGCTTTCTTT.

Only a few counts were recorded for this clonotype. CDR3 coding DNA: TGTGCCATCAGCCCTGGGGACACCAACCCGGTCACAGATACGCAGTATTTT. Translation: CAISPGDTNPVTDTQYF. V usage is TRBV10-3 and J usage is TRBJ2-3, with D maybe TRBD1 (6 bases). CDR3 length: 17 amino acids. Germline V gene data show CDR1 as ENHRY and CDR2 as SYGVKD. Trimming removed 6 bases from V and 2 bases from J, with 21 bases in between.

This clonotype has just a few counts. The chain has TRBV20-1 and TRBJ2-4; TRBD2 is a possible D gene (6 bases). The ends were cut back, 0 bases at V and 11 bases at J, with 14 bases in the middle. Looked up from germline, CDR1 is DFQATT and CDR2 is SNEGSKA (reference sequence). The CDR3 contains 13 residues. The CDR3 region is CSARDLAGSVQYF. The DNA for the CDR3 is TGCAGTGCTAGAGATCTGGCGGGGTCTGTTCAGTACTTC.

This clonotype was observed many times. The chain carries TRBV4-1 and TRBJ1-6, with D unresolved. Germline-derived CDR1 and CDR2 are MGHRA and YSYEKL. The length of the CDR3 is 17 residues. V was clipped by 3 bases and J by 0 bases, with 12 bases between them. CDR3 protein: CASSHDGSSSYNSPLHF. Here the CDR3 DNA reads TGCGCCAGCAGCCACGACGGGTCCAGCTCCTATAATTCACCCCTCCACTTT.

This clonotype was seen a handful of times. The chain carries TRBV29-1 and TRBJ2-3; the D call may be TRBD1 or TRBD2 (6 bases each). The CDR3 sequence is 14 residues long. Germline V gene sequence: CDR1 SQVTM, CDR2 ANQGSEA. The V and J ends lost 3 bases and 0 bases respectively, with 10 bases between them. The CDR3 reads CSVDGGDSTDTQYF. CDR3 coding DNA: TGCAGCGTTGACGGGGGCGACAGCACAGATACGCAGTATTTT.

The chain couples TRBV6-5 to TRBJ2-3; 7 bases are a match to TRBD2. With 3 bases clipped from V and 1 base from J, the junction kept 1 base outside the gene matches. This CDR3 has 14 residues. Germline CDR1 and CDR2: MNHEY and SVGAGI. This CDR3 reads CASSYLAGTDTQYF. CDR3 DNA: TGTGCCAGCAGTTATCTAGCGGGCACAGATACGCAGTATTTT.

This clonotype has just a few counts. The V and J genes are TRBV20-1 and TRBJ2-1; TRBD2 agrees at 10 bases. This CDR3 spans 15 amino acids. V lost 3 bases and J lost 3; bases outside the gene matches: 5. Per the germline V gene, CDR1 is DFQATT and CDR2 is SNEGSKA (reference sequence). The CDR3 coding sequence is TGCAGTGCTAGGTCAGCGGGAGGGGTCTACAATGAGCAGTTCTTC. Its protein product is CSARSAGGVYNEQFF.

With regard to this clonotype: At one end the junction does not follow the germline gene, possibly because of a read error. The CDR3 protein is CASGQGAGANVLTF. In nucleotides, the CDR3 is TGTGCTAGTGGTCAGGGGGCTGGGGCCAACGTCCTGACCTTC. V usage is TRBV12-5 and J usage is TRBJ2-6, with 8 bases lining up with TRBD1. The CDR3 has 14 amino acids. From germline, CDR1 is LGHNT and CDR2 FRNRAP.

This clonotype was counted only a few times. This chain uses TRBV7-2 with TRBJ2-7, with 8 bases lining up with TRBD2. CDR1 and CDR2 from the germline V gene are SGHTA and FQGNSA. With V trimmed by 1 base and J by 3 bases, 8 bases remained unmatched. This CDR3 has 16 amino acids. DNA of the CDR3: TGTGCCAGCAGCTTAGGGACAGCGGGAGCTAGCTACGAGCAGTACTTC. Protein product: CASSLGTAGASYEQYF. Full variable domain (rest looked up from reference TRBV7-2 and TRBJ2-7): GAGVSQSPSNKVTEKGKDVELRCDPISGHTALYWYRQSLGQGLEFLIYFQGNSAPDKSGLPSDRFSAERTGGSVSTLTIQRTQQEDSAVYLCASSLGTAGASYEQYFGPGTRLTVT.

This clonotype appeared a few times. This chain joins TRBV20-1 and TRBJ2-7; no reliable D call. Germline CDR1 reads DFQATT; CDR2 reads SNEGSKA (reference sequence). The CDR3 is made up of 14 amino acids. Trimming left V 4 bases short and J 0 bases short, with 13 bases between. The CDR3 sequence is CSATGSLSSYEQYF. The CDR3 DNA reads TGCAGTGCTACCGGGTCCTTGAGCTCCTACGAGCAGTACTTC.

This chain links TRBV20-1 with TRBJ2-3; TRBD1 is a possible D gene (6 bases). V lost 7 bases and J 0 bases, leaving 11 bases between the germline ends. CDR3 length: 13 residues. CDR1 is DFQATT and CDR2 is SNEGSKA in the germline V gene (reference sequence). The CDR3 loop reads CSVKQGSTDTQYF. DNA of the CDR3: TGCAGTGTAAAACAGGGCAGCACAGATACGCAGTATTTT.

The chain employs TRBV3-2 and TRBJ2-2; the table gives TRBD2 as D, unverified against the DNA. TRBV3-2 is a listed pseudogene. CDR3 length: 16 residues. The CDR3 DNA sequence: TGTGCCAGCAGCCAACTAGCGGGAGTATCGACCGGGGAGCTGTTTTTT. It yields the protein CASSQLAGVSTGELFF.

This chain links TRBV11-3 with TRBJ2-3, with 9 bases lining up with TRBD1. The germline CDR1 and CDR2 sequences are SGHNT and YENEEA. The CDR3 is made up of 16 amino acids. V lost 0 bases, J lost 3 bases, and 4 bases stayed unmatched. CDR3 DNA: TGTGCCAGCAGCTTAGATGGACAGGGGTTGACAGATACGCAGTATTTT. As protein: CASSLDGQGLTDTQYF.

This clonotype has a handful of counts. The chain links TRBV4-2 to TRBJ2-7; perhaps TRBD1 as D (5 bases). Germline V gene sequence: CDR1 LGHNA, CDR2 YNFKEQ. Trimming removed 0 bases at V and 3 bases at J, with 12 bases between. This CDR3 has 15 residues. As DNA, the CDR3 is TGTGCCAGCAGCCAAGATGAGGACCAGGGCTACGAGCAGTACTTC. It encodes CASSQDEDQGYEQYF.

There are a few counts of this clonotype. The chain is built from TRBV11-2 and TRBJ2-1; TRBD2 matches at 8 bases. The V gene's germline CDR1 is SGHAT and CDR2 FQNNGV. The CDR3 consists of 15 residues. V dropped 5 bases and J dropped 2; count of bases not matched to a gene: 5. The CDR3 loop reads CASSISGAAYNEQFF. The CDR3 region has the DNA TGTGCCAGCAGCATTAGCGGGGCAGCCTACAATGAGCAGTTCTTC.

This chain uses TRBV5-1 with TRBJ2-2; the match to TRBD2 covers 9 bases. CDR3 length equals 17 residues. Per germline, CDR1 SGHRS and CDR2 YFSETQ. With V trimmed by 4 bases and J by 7 bases, 14 bases remained unmatched. The CDR3 loop is CASSRTLLGLASGELFF. The CDR3 DNA is TGCGCCAGCAGCCGGACCCTCTTAGGACTAGCGAGCGGGGAGCTGTTTTTT.

The chain has TRBV11-2 and TRBJ2-2; D uncertain. Trimming cost V 5 bases and J 0 bases, with 16 bases left between them. Germline CDR1 SGHAT, CDR2 FQNNGV. CDR3 length: 17 residues. CDR3 in amino acids: CASSSRADSPNTGELFF. In DNA form, the CDR3 reads TGTGCCAGCAGCAGCCGAGCTGATAGCCCGAACACCGGGGAGCTGTTTTTT. The full variable domain, its missing parts supplied by reference TRBV11-2 and TRBJ2-2, is EAGVAQSPRYKIIEKRQSVAFWCNPISGHATLYWYQQILGQGPKLLIQFQNNGVVDDSQLPKDRFSAERLKGVDSTLKIQPAKLEDSAVYLCASSSRADSPNTGELFFGEGSRLTVL.

Concerning this clonotype: Sequence at one end of the junction differs from germline and may be a read error. The J gene is TRBJ2-2, the V gene TRBV5-6; 8 positions agree with TRBD1. CDR3 length equals 15 residues. Germline loops: CDR1 SGHDT, CDR2 YYEEEE. The CDR3 DNA is TGTGCCAACAGCTTCCCGACAGGGGACCCCGGGGAGCTGTTTTTT. It specifies CANSFPTGDPGELFF.

This clonotype was seen more than once but under ten times. V and J are TRBV6-5 and TRBJ2-7; 8 bases match TRBD1. CDR3 size: 14 residues. V gave up 5 bases and J gave up 4 bases; unmatched junction bases: 7. Germline V gene data show CDR1 as MNHEY and CDR2 as SVGAGI. The CDR3 protein is CASSRQGPRYEQYF. As DNA, the CDR3 is TGTGCCAGCAGTCGACAGGGGCCTAGGTACGAGCAGTACTTC.

V usage is TRBV28 and J usage is TRBJ2-7; D remains ambiguous. Trimming took off 3 bases at V and 0 bases at J, with 9 bases between the two ends. CDR3 length: 14 amino acids. CDR1 and CDR2 from the germline V gene are MDHEN and SYDVKM. The CDR3 bases are TGTGCCAGCAGTTTCCAGGATTACTCCTACGAGCAGTACTTC. Translation gives CASSFQDYSYEQYF.

The chain joins TRBV4-1 to TRBJ2-1, with D possibly TRBD2 on 6 matching bases. Germline CDR1 and CDR2: MGHRA and YSYEKL. V shed 2 bases and J shed 0 bases, with 14 bases lying between them. This CDR3 region has 17 residues. The CDR3 DNA reads TGCGCCAGCAGCCAACCTGATAGCGGACGCTCCTACAATGAGCAGTTCTTC. Amino acid sequence: CASSQPDSGRSYNEQFF.

This clonotype was seen at least ten times. The chain combines TRBV14 with TRBJ2-1, with 11 bases matching TRBD2. The CDR3 has 17 residues. Germline V lookup: CDR1 SGHDN, CDR2 FVKESK. V lost 5 bases and J lost 5; bases outside the gene matches: 11. For the CDR3, the DNA is TGTGCCAGCAGCTCTATCGGGACTAGCGGCGGCCACAATGAGCAGTTCTTC. Protein product: CASSSIGTSGGHNEQFF.